This T cell receptor beta chain was found in a study of blood T cell repertoires in COVID-19. Across the whole study: COVID-19 samples collected from the United States, Italy and Spain covered acute and convalescent phases. PBMCs, B-cell-depleted T cells, or T cells provided the cDNA or gDNA that made up the material.

This CDR3 has 14 amino acids. The germline gives CDR1 KGHSH, CDR2 LQKENI. With 3 bases removed from V and 2 bases from J, the gap between germline ends came to 10 bases. Original handling: Using reference gene primer amplification, nucleated cell counts were estimated. The protocol was immunoSEQ multiplex PCR, while the TCRdb copy is restricted to in-frame clones and leaves out a portion. The V and J calls and clone size are taken from that table; D and trimming were inferred from the DNA. Altogether fewer than 300,000 clones are present, 70% to 85% being singletons, with the ten largest covering more than 2.5%. The table lists this clone with a few counts.

The sequence came from a woman at least 80 years old with acute or convalescent COVID-19. Sequenced sample: peripheral blood. V gene TRBV18 combines with J gene TRBJ1-1; no definite D call. The CDR3: CASSPIDTNTEAFF. CDR3 DNA: TGTGCCAGCTCACCCATTGACACCAACACTGAAGCTTTCTTT.